Below, 3 T cell receptor beta chains from the same sample are listed, as sequenced in a study of cytomegalovirus exposure and HLA in healthy donors. The study ran its PCR with 60 Vbeta and 13 Jbeta primers. The method was immunoSEQ multiplex PCR; TCRdb's version includes in-frame clones alone and lacks a portion of them. The sample consists of 150,000 to 200,000 clones, roughly 77% of them appearing once. The specimen sequenced was PBMCs. Receptors were obtained from a woman aged 45-60 years in good health and CMV-seronegative.

V and J are TRBV9 and TRBJ1-1; TRBD1 matches at 10 bases. Trimming at V came to 3 bases and at J to 5 bases, leaving 10 bases not matched to a gene. The CDR3 runs 16 residues. CDR1 and CDR2 (germline): SGDLS, YYNGEE. CDR3 amino acids: CASSASPRQGATEAFF. CDR3 DNA: TGTGCCAGCAGCGCAAGCCCTAGACAGGGGGCAACTGAAGCTTTCTTT. Full variable domain (outside the CDR3, taken from reference TRBV9 and TRBJ1-1): DSGVTQTPKHLITATGQRVTLRCSPRSGDLSVYWYQQSLDQGLQFLIQYYNGEERAKGNILERFSAQQFPDLHSELNLSSLELGDSALYFCASSASPRQGATEAFFGQGTRLTVV.

The chain joins TRBV6-6 to TRBJ1-2; tentatively, D is TRBD1 (5 bases). This CDR3 region has 14 residues. The V and J ends lost 6 bases and 8 bases respectively, with 19 bases between them. CDR1 MNHNY and CDR2 SVGAGI come from the germline V gene (reference sequence). The CDR3 nucleotides read TGTGCCAGCAGACCCCCGACGGGCCAGGGAGGCTACACCTTC. Its translation is CASRPPTGQGGYTF.

The chain carries TRBV25-1 and TRBJ1-1; no clear D. Germline loops: CDR1 MGHDK, CDR2 SYGVNS. CDR3 length: 13 amino acids. The V end lost 3 bases, the J end lost 1 base, and 6 bases lay between the germline ends. The CDR3 spells CASSDSGNTEAFF. In DNA form, the CDR3 reads TGTGCCAGCAGTGACTCGGGGAACACTGAAGCTTTCTTT.